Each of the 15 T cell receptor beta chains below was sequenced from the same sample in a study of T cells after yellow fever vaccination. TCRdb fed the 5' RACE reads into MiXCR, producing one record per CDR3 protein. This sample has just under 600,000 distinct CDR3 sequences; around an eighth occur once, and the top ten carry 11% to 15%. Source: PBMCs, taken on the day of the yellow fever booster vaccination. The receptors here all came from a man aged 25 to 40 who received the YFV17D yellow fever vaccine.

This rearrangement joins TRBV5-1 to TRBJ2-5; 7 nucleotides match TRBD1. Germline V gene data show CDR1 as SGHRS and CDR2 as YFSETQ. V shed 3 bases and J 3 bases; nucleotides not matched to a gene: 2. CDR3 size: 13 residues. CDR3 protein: CASSYQGEETQYF. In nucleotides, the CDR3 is TGCGCCAGCAGCTACCAGGGGGAAGAGACCCAGTACTTC.

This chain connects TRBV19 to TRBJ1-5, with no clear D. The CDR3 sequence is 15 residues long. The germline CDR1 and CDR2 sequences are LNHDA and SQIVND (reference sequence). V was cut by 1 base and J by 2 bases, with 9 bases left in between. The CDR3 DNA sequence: TGTGCCAGTAGTATAGGGGGTTTTGGCAATCAGCCCCAGCATTTT. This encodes CASSIGGFGNQPQHF.

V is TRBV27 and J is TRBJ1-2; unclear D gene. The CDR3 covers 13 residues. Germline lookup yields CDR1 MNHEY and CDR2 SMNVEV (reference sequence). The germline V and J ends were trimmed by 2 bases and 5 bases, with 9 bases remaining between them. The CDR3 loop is CASSLTVTYGYTF. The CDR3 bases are TGTGCCAGCAGTTTAACGGTAACATATGGCTACACCTTC.

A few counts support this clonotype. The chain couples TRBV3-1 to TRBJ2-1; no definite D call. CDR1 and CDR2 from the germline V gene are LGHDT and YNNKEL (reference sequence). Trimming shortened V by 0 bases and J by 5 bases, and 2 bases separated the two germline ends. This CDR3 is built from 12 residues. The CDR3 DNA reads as TGTGCCAGCAGCCAAGATCACAATGAGCAGTTCTTC. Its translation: CASSQDHNEQFF.

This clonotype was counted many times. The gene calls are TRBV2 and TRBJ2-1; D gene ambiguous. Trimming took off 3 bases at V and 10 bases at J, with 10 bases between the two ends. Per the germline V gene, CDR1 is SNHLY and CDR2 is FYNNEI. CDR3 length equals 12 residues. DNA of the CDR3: TGTGCCAGCAGTGATCGGGCCGAGGAGCAGTTCTTC. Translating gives CASSDRAEEQFF.

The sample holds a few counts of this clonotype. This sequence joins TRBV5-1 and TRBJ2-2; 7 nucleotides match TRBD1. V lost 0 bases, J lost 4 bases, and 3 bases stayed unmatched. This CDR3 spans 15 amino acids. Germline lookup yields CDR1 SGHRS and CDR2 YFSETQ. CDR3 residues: CASSLAGQSTGELFF. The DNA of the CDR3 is TGCGCCAGCAGCTTGGCGGGACAGAGCACCGGGGAGCTGTTTTTT.

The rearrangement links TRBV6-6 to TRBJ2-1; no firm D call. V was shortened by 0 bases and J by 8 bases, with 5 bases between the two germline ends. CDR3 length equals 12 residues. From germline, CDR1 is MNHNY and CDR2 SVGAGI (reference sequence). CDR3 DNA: TGTGCCAGCAGTTACTCGCGTCATGAGCAGTTCTTC. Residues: CASSYSRHEQFF.

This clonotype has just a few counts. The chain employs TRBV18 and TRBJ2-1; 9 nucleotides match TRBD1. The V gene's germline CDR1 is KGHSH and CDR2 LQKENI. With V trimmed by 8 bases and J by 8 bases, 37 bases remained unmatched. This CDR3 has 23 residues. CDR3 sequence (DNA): TGTGCCAGCGTCCACCGGGGCATACAGGGGGCGCTTCCCATAACTCGTAGCGTCTATGAGCAGTTCTTC. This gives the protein CASVHRGIQGALPITRSVYEQFF.

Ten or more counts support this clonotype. The CDR3 DNA reads TGTGCCAGCAGCTTAGAACTAGCGAGGCAAGAGACCCAGTACTTC. This encodes CASSLELARQETQYF. The chain recombines TRBV7-2 with TRBJ2-5; TRBD2 aligns across 7 bases. The CDR3 spans 15 residues. V shed 1 base, J shed 2 bases, and the junction held 4 bases outside the gene matches. The germline gives CDR1 SGHTA, CDR2 FQGNSA.

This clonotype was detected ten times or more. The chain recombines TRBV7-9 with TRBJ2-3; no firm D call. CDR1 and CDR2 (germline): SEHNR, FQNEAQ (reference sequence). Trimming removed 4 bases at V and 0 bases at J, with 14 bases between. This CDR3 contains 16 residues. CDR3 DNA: TGTGCCAGCAGCTGGGGATCAAGTGCTAGCACAGATACGCAGTATTTT. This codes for CASSWGSSASTDTQYF.

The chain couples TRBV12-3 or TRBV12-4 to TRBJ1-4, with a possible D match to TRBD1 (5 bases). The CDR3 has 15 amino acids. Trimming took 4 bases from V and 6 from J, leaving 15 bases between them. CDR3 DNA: TGTGCCAGCAGTTCCCTTGGGACTATAGATGAAAAACTGTTTTTT. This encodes CASSSLGTIDEKLFF.

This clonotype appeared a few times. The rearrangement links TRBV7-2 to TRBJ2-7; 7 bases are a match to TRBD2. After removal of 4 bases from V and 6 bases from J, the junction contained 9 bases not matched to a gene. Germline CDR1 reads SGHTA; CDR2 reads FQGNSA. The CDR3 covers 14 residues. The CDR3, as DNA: TGTGCCAGCAGCTCCGGGGTGGCGGGAGTCGAGCAGTACTTC. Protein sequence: CASSSGVAGVEQYF.

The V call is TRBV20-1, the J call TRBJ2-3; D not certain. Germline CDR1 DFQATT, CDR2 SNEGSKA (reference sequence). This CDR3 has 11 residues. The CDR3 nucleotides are TGCAGCTTGCAGGTTACAGATACGCAGTATTTT. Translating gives CSLQVTDTQYF.

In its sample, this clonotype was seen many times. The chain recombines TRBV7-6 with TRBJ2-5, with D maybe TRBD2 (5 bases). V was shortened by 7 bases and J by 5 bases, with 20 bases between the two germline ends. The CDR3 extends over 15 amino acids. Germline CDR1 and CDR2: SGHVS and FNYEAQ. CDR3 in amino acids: CASTASWGETETQYF. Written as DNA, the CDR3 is TGTGCCAGCACCGCTAGTTGGGGAGAGACGGAGACCCAGTACTTC.

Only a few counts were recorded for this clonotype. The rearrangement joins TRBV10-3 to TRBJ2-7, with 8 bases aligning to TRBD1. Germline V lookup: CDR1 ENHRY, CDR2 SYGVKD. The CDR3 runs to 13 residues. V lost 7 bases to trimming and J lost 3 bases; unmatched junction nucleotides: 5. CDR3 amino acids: CAIMGQDGYEQYF. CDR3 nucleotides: TGTGCCATCATGGGACAGGACGGCTACGAGCAGTACTTC.